This T cell receptor (beta chain) was observed in a study of tumor and adjacent non-tumor tissue in lung cancer (dated by TCRdb to 2016 to 2018). Turning to the overall study: The cohort included 12 adenocarcinoma, 2 squamous cell carcinoma and 1 small cell lung cancer patients. A few dozen paired specimens, one tumor and one normal lung sample per patient, were profiled by TCRbeta CDR3 sequencing. Using bulk TCRbeta repertoires from approximately 15 lung cancer patients, the study set lung tumor tissue side by side with matched distant non-tumor lung tissue. A total of roughly 120,000,000 productive TCRbeta reads were generated by sequencing, corresponding to an average of about 4.17 million reads per sample. Among the 15 or so patients, ages ranged from about 30 to 80 years, some ten were men and 5 were women, and disease was TNM stage I to III. Here is what the overall study found, with its caveats: Significantly higher TCR diversity was found in younger patients, and higher tumor TCR diversity was associated with shorter overall and disease-free survival. In normal lung, the top 100 clones accounted for a significantly larger cumulative share of the repertoire than in tumor tissue. With only roughly 14 patients in the cohort, the authors noted that larger samples and more detailed clinical data are needed. Because peripheral blood was not sequenced, blood TCRbeta repertoires in the lung cancer patients of the study were not examined. Significantly higher TCR diversity (inverse Simpson) was observed in tumor tissue than in normal lung tissue (approximately 430 vs 150, P = 0.0075, Mann-Whitney U test). The methods do not name the sequencing platform or mention unique molecular identifiers.

On this clonotype: The antigen it binds to is not known. The junction shows a germline mismatch at one end, possibly a read error.

Inclusive of the bounding cysteine and phenylalanine, the CDR3 is 15 residues long. CDR3 DNA is the only sequence kept; it has 45 bases, read in frame from the first base. From a lookup of the germline V gene (reference sequence), CDR1 and CDR2 are DFQATT and SNEGSKA. Bulk unsorted tissue served as the source for RNA extraction, and RNA quality was assessed using a NanoDrop ND-1000 and an Agilent 2100. Normal lung samples were distant non-tumor tissue taken more than 3 cm from the tumor edge. Donors were newly diagnosed lung cancer patients admitted for thoracic surgery in China between August and November 2014, without prior chemotherapy. Anyone who had undergone radiotherapy or chemotherapy before, or who had another cancer at the same time, was left out of the study. Pieces of surgical tissue measuring roughly 1-2.2 cm3 were kept in RNAlater solution and held at -80 degrees C until needed. Libraries were constructed by multiplex PCR. The sample was run on an Illumina HiSeq 2500. TCRbeta libraries were constructed through three rounds of nested PCR with primers (Table S4) according to protocols adapted from ARM-PCR. Before sequencing, PCR products of 200-500 bp were excised from the gel and purified with the QIAquick gel extraction kit. The authors' pipeline ran thus. Reads were cleaned with Trimmomatic, merged with FLASH into complete CDR3 sequences, and assigned to V(D)J germline segments with MiTCR. VDJtools was used to compute clonal diversity as the inverse Simpson's index. Productive reads were defined as in-frame sequences without a premature stop codon. TCRdb reprocessed the public reads (quality trimming at Q25 with fastp, clone calling with MiXCR) and kept in-frame beta chains. Rows are unified per CDR3 protein, each entry keeping the most common DNA and genes. In this record, the V and J calls reflect TCRdb's handling and not the investigators' own analysis. The sample profile shows about 67,000 distinct CDR3 sequences; 76% of them were found once. The ten most abundant clones make up under 55% of the sample.

The chain is assembled from TRBV20-1 and TRBJ2-3; the D gene is possibly TRBD2, with 6 bases matching. The sample comprised distant non-tumor lung tissue. The receptor's source is a man in his 60s with non-small cell lung cancer. The nucleotide sequence reads as follows: TGCAGTGGTGTACGGCGGGACTTTCACACAGACACGCAGTATTTT. Translation gives CSGVRRDFHTDTQYF.